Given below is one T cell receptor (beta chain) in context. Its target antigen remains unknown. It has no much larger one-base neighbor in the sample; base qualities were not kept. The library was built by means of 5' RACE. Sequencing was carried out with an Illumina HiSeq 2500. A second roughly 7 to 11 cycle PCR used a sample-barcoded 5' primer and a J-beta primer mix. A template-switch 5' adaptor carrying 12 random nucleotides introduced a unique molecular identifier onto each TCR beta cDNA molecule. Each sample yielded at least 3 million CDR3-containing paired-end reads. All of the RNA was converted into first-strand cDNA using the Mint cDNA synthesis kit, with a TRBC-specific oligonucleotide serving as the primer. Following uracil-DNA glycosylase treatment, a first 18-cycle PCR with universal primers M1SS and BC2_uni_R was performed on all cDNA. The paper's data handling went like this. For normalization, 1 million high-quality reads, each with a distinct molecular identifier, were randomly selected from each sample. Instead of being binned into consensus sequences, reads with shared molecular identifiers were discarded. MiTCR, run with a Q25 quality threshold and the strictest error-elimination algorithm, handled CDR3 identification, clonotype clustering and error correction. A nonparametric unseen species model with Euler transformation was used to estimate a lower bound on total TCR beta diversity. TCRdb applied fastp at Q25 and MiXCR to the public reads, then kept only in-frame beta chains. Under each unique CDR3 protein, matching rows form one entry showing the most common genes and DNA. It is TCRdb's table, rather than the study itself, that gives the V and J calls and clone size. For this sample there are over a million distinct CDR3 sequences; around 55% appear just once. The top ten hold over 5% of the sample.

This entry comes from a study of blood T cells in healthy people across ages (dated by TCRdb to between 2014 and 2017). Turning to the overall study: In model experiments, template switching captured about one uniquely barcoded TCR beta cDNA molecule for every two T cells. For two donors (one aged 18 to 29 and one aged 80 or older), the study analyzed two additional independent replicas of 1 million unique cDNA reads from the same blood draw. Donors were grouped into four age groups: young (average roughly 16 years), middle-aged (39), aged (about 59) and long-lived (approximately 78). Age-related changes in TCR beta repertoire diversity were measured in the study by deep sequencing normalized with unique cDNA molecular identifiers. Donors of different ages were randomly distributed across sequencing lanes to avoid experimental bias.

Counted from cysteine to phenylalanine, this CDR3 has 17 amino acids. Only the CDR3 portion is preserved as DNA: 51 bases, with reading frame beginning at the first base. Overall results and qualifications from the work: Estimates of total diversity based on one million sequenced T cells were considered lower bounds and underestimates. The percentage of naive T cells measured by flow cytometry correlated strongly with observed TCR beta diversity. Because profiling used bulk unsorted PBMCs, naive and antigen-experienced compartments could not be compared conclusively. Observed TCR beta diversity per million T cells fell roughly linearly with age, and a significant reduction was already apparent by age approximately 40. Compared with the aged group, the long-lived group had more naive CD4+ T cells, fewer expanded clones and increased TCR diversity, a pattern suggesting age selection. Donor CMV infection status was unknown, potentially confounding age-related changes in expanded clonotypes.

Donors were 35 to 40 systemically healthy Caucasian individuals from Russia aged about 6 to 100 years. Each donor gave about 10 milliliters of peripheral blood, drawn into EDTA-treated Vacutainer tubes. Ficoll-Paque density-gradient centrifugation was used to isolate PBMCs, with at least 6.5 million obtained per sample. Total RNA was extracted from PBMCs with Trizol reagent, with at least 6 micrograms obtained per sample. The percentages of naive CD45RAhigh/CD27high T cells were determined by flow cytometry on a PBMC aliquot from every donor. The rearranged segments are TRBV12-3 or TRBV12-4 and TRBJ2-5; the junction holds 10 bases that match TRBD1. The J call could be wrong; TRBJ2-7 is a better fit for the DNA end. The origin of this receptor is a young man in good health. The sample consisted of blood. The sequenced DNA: TGTGCCAGCAGTTTAGGGTTAGGGACAGGGGACTTCCACGAGCAGTACTTC. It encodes CASSLGLGTGDFHEQYF.